The clone carrying this T cell receptor (beta chain) was recorded many times. Its antigen is still unknown. This record belongs to a study of early T cells in non-severe SARS-CoV-2 infection. The wider study: The sequenced material was bulk RNA from unsorted whole blood, and its chains were unpaired.

Findings and caveats of the study: Reliance on VDJdb matching favored anti-spike CD8 responses; private and CD4 specificities were missed.

Molecules of cDNA were individually given unique molecular identifiers that were attached to them. Using its own MiXCR run on the 5' RACE reads, TCRdb lists one record per CDR3 protein. Here the sample spans roughly 43,000 distinct CDR3 sequences, less than 6.5% being singletons. V lost 3 bases and J 3 bases, leaving 12 bases between the germline ends. The length of the CDR3 is 15 residues. Germline V gene sequence: CDR1 LNHDA, CDR2 SQIVND (reference sequence). This specimen consisted of whole blood, obtained at baseline. This chain joins TRBV19 and TRBJ2-1; the D gene is possibly TRBD1 (6 bases). This TCR was recovered from an adult who was a healthcare worker with PCR-confirmed SARS-CoV-2 infection or an uninfected control (not recorded which). The CDR3 protein is CASSIRDMGYNEQFF. The CDR3 coding sequence is TGTGCCAGTAGTATCCGGGACATGGGCTACAATGAGCAGTTCTTC. Complete variable domain (other parts from reference TRBV19 and TRBJ2-1): DGGITQSPKYLFRKEGQNVTLSCEQNLNHDAMYWYRQDPGQGLRLIYYSQIVNDFQKGDIAEGYSVSREKKESFPLTVTSAQKNPTAFYLCASSIRDMGYNEQFFGPGTRLTVL.